Listed below are T cell receptor beta chains from one sample, sequenced in a study of blood T cell repertoires in COVID-19. Repertoires were generated with immunoSEQ multiplex PCR, while TCRdb's copy carries only in-frame clones and drops some. Counted here are around 160,000 clones, about 86% occurring once; the ten biggest clones make up roughly 19%. Material: peripheral blood. These receptors were obtained from a woman older than 75 with acute or convalescent COVID-19. The CDR3 runs from the conserved cysteine through the conserved F or W. A D gene is named only where the DNA matches it firmly. The size field is filled for only some rows; it gives once, few, many or a size class.

size	V	D	J	CDR3	DNA
NA	TRBV29-1	NA	TRBJ1-2	CSVHRTDSYGYTF	TGCAGCGTTCACCGGACAGATTCTTATGGCTACACCTTC
NA	TRBV5-1	TRBD2	TRBJ2-1	CASSLTGRGRIAGVRDNEQFF	TGCGCCAGCAGCTTGACGGGGAGGGGGCGAATAGCGGGAGTCAGGGACAATGAGCAGTTCTTC
NA	TRBV9	TRBD1	TRBJ2-5	CASSVRTGRETQYF	TGTGCCAGCAGCGTCAGGACAGGGAGAGAGACCCAGTACTTC
NA	TRBV5-1	TRBD2	TRBJ2-3	CASSLGLAGLTDTQYF	TGCGCCAGCAGCTTGGGACTAGCGGGGCTCACAGATACGCAGTATTTT
NA	TRBV7-9	NA	TRBJ2-2	CASSVLDTGELFF	TGTGCCAGCAGCGTACTCGACACCGGGGAGCTGTTTTTT
NA	TRBV4-2	TRBD1	TRBJ1-1	CASSQLKGQVYFF	TGTGCCAGCAGCCAGTTAAAGGGACAGGTGTATTTCTTT
NA	TRBV2	TRBD2	TRBJ2-1	CASRWLAGGKNEQFF	TGTGCCAGCAGGTGGCTAGCGGGGGGTAAAAATGAGCAGTTCTTC
NA	TRBV27	NA	TRBJ1-3	CASSLSHGNTIYF	TGTGCCAGCAGTTTATCTCATGGAAACACCATATATTTT
NA	TRBV5-1	NA	TRBJ1-4	CASSLAGLGGNEKLFF	TGCGCCAGCAGCTTGGCGGGGTTAGGTGGTAATGAAAAACTGTTTTTT
NA	TRBV2	TRBD1	TRBJ2-3	CASIGTGQTDTQYF	TGTGCCAGCATTGGGACAGGCCAAACAGATACGCAGTATTTT
NA	TRBV21-1	NA	TRBJ1-2	CASSNRGSSF	TGTGCCAGCAGCAATCGAGGGAGCTCCTTC
NA	TRBV6-2/TRBV6-3	NA	TRBJ1-5	CASSYSSGYSNQPQHF	TGTGCCAGCAGTTACTCGAGCGGGTATAGCAATCAGCCCCAGCATTTT
NA	TRBV6-5	NA	TRBJ1-1	CASTRGGWNTEAFF	TGTGCCAGCACCAGGGGAGGGTGGAACACTGAAGCTTTCTTT
NA	TRBV6-2/TRBV6-3	NA	TRBJ1-3	CASSYSLTTGTSGNTIYF	TGTGCCAGCAGTTACTCTTTAACGACAGGAACCTCTGGAAACACCATATATTTT
NA	TRBV7-9	TRBD1	TRBJ2-1	CASSQGGQGLFF	TGTGCCAGCAGCCAAGGGGGACAGGGACTGTTCTTC
NA	TRBV28	TRBD1	TRBJ1-6	CASSSGQGNNSPLHF	TGTGCCAGCAGTTCCGGACAGGGGAATAATTCACCCCTCCACTTT
NA	TRBV27	TRBD1	TRBJ1-1	CASSSGQGGLNTEAFF	TGTGCCAGCAGTTCCGGACAGGGAGGCTTGAACACTGAAGCTTTCTTT
NA	TRBV10-3	TRBD1	TRBJ2-7	CAISEDGGDRGHEQYF	TGTGCCATCAGTGAGGACGGCGGGGACAGGGGTCACGAGCAGTACTTC
NA	TRBV2	NA	TRBJ1-5	CASTERWASRGNQPQHF	TGTGCCAGCACCGAAAGATGGGCCTCCCGAGGCAATCAGCCCCAGCATTTT
NA	TRBV5-1	TRBD1	TRBJ1-2	CASSHSTGANYGYTF	TGCGCCAGCAGCCATTCGACAGGGGCGAACTATGGCTACACCTTC
few	TRBV7-9	TRBD2	TRBJ2-2	CASSSAGLAGGPFAGELFF	TGTGCCAGCAGCTCAGCGGGACTAGCGGGAGGGCCATTTGCTGGGGAGCTGTTTTTT
NA	TRBV18	NA	TRBJ1-4	CASSLQGSNEKLFF	TGTGCCAGCTCACTTCAGGGTTCTAATGAAAAACTGTTTTTT